A single sample is the source of the 9 T cell receptor beta chains below, sequenced in a study of T cell repertoires in cytomegalovirus infection (dated by TCRdb to between 2017 and 2020). Sequencing relied on an Illumina HiSeq 1500. The public reads were quality trimmed at Q25 with fastp and then assembled into clones with MiXCR by TCRdb, keeping productive beta chains. Merged by CDR3 protein, the rows form single entries marked with the most common genes and DNA. For this sample there are about a million distinct CDR3 sequences; approximately 31% appear just once. The ten largest clones take up around an eighth of the sample. No cognate antigen is known for these TCRs. The intended sense of this specimen's treatment or condition label: in vitro stimulation with specific CMV peptide epitopes to enrich CMV-specific T cells. The sample here was cultured CD8+ T cells from PBMCs, taken from culture after CMV antigen stimulation. The receptors stem from a human donor in good health (CMV status not recorded). Some clones in this sample may be carry-over from other donors' samples.

This clonotype was counted a few times. The chain uses TRBV7-9 and TRBJ2-4; the match to TRBD2 covers 13 bases. The germline CDR1 and CDR2 sequences are SEHNR and FQNEAQ (reference sequence). The length of the CDR3 is 16 residues. V shed 5 bases and J 4 bases; nucleotides not matched to a gene: 5. This CDR3 is CASSHTSGGAKNIQYF. The CDR3, as DNA: TGTGCCAGCAGCCATACTAGCGGGGGGGCTAAAAACATTCAGTACTTC.

This clonotype was counted at least ten times. The V call is TRBV7-9, the J call TRBJ2-5, with 7 bases that match TRBD2. The CDR3 covers 14 residues. V lost 1 base and J lost 4; bases outside the gene matches: 3. Germline CDR1 reads SEHNR; CDR2 reads FQNEAQ (reference sequence). CDR3 DNA: TGTGCCAGCAGCTTAGTGGGGGGGGGAGAGACCCAGTACTTC. Translated, it gives CASSLVGGGETQYF.

About this clonotype itself: The likely explanation is a read error, given a far larger clone one base away. V gene TRBV7-6 combines with J gene TRBJ2-1, with 10 bases lining up with TRBD2. The germline gives CDR1 SGHVS, CDR2 FNYEAQ. The CDR3 loop spans 14 amino acids. The trim removed 4 bases at V and 8 bases at J, leaving 5 bases unmatched. CDR3 in DNA: TGTGCCAGCAGCTCAGCGGGGGGGCCCGATGAGCAGTTCTTC. This gives the protein CASSSAGGPDEQFF. The full variable domain, its missing parts supplied by reference TRBV7-6 and TRBJ2-1, is GAGVSQSPRYKVTKRGQDVALRCDPISGHVSLYWYRQALGQGPEFLTYFNYEAQQDKSGLPNDRFSAERPEGSISTLTIQRTEQRDSAMYRCASSSAGGPDEQFFGPGTRLTVL.

The chain is built from TRBV3-1 and TRBJ2-1, with 9 bases aligning to TRBD2. From germline, CDR1 is LGHDT and CDR2 YNNKEL (reference sequence). V shed 4 bases, J shed 4 bases, and the junction held 14 bases outside the gene matches. The CDR3 covers 18 residues. Here the CDR3 reads CASSLTLPGTSIYNEQFF. The CDR3 nucleotides read TGTGCCAGCAGCCTAACCCTCCCAGGGACTAGCATATACAATGAGCAGTTCTTC.

Concerning this clonotype: This could be a read error, since a much larger clone is one nucleotide away. This chain uses TRBV7-9 with TRBJ2-6, with D perhaps assigned TRBD1 or TRBD2 (5 bases each). V lost 5 bases, J lost 8 bases, and 16 bases lay in between. Looked up from germline, CDR1 is SEHNR and CDR2 is FQNEAQ (reference sequence). This CDR3 is 15 amino acids long. CDR3 region: CASSQRAWGTNVLTF. CDR3 DNA: TGTGCCAGCAGCCAACGGGCCTGGGGGACCAACGTCCTGACTTTC.

The V and J genes are TRBV12-3 or TRBV12-4 and TRBJ1-5, with D perhaps matching TRBD1 (5 bases). The length of the CDR3 is 13 residues. V lost 7 bases to trimming and J lost 2 bases, with 9 bases between them. CDR3 region: CASTRGGNQPQHF. Written as DNA, the CDR3 is TGTGCCAGCACAAGAGGGGGCAATCAGCCCCAGCATTTT.

The sample holds a few counts of this clonotype. CDR3 DNA sequence: TGTGCCAGCAGTTACACGGTAGCGGGGGGTGAGTTCTTC. It specifies CASSYTVAGGEFF. The chain has TRBV6-5 and TRBJ2-1; TRBD2 aligns across 10 bases. In germline, CDR1 is MNHEY, CDR2 SVGAGI. The CDR3 has 13 residues. V lost 2 bases to trimming and J lost 14 bases; unmatched junction nucleotides: 6.

The chain uses TRBV4-2 and TRBJ2-5, with D tentatively TRBD1 (8 bases). The CDR3 sequence is 17 residues long. The germline gives CDR1 LGHNA, CDR2 YNFKEQ. V was trimmed by 0 bases and J by 2 bases, leaving 16 bases between them. In DNA, the CDR3 is TGTGCCAGCAGCCAAGATAGAACAGGGGGGGGGCAAGAGACCCAGTACTTC. Translation: CASSQDRTGGGQETQYF.

The chain uses TRBV4-1 and TRBJ1-6; D is perhaps TRBD1 (5 bases). The germline V and J ends were trimmed by 4 bases and 6 bases, with 10 bases remaining between them. The CDR3 has 14 residues. Germline-derived CDR1 and CDR2 are MGHRA and YSYEKL. The CDR3 protein is CASSPEGSNSPLHF. DNA of the CDR3: TGCGCCAGCAGCCCCGAGGGGTCTAATTCACCCCTCCACTTT.